A single T cell receptor (beta chain) is shown here with its context. Its cognate antigen is unknown. This sample was included in a study of cytomegalovirus exposure and HLA in healthy donors. Study information: Per a later analysis, the 666 first-cohort and approximately 120 validation repertoires shared one platform. Overall study results and limits: Some TCR beta chains (roughly 160 of them) were listed as cytomegalovirus-associated.

Clones were read by immunoSEQ multiplex PCR, and TCRdb kept only the in-frame ones, dropping some. There are about 160,000 clones in the sample; about 96% occur only once, and under 0.9% lies in the top ten. In germline, CDR1 is SNHLY, CDR2 FYNNEI. CDR3 length: 16 residues. With V trimmed by 5 bases and J by 0 bases, 6 bases remained unmatched. The source of this sequence is a woman in her late teens or twenties in good health and CMV-seronegative. V gene TRBV2 combines with J gene TRBJ2-3, with 9 bases lining up with TRBD1. The specimen sequenced was PBMCs. The CDR3 bases are TGTGCCAGCAGTCTACGGACAGGGGTGAGCACAGATACGCAGTATTTT. This encodes CASSLRTGVSTDTQYF.